The 9 T cell receptor beta chains presented below share a single source sample, sequenced in a study of T cell repertoires in cytomegalovirus infection. Their recognized antigens are unknown. TCRdb used MiXCR to reprocess the reads, holding one entry per CDR3 protein. The data contain some 940,000 distinct CDR3 sequences, less than 40% of them singletons. The sequencing used cultured CD8+ T cells from PBMCs, collected from culture after CMV antigen stimulation. The receptors here all came from a human donor in good health (CMV status not recorded). Some clones in this sample may be carry-over from other donors' samples.

This clonotype was seen just once. The rearrangement links TRBV18 to TRBJ1-1, with 8 bases that match TRBD1. Trimming removed 9 bases from V and 5 bases from J; junction bases left unmatched: 8. CDR3 length: 13 amino acids. Per the germline V gene, CDR1 is KGHSH and CDR2 is LQKENI. CDR3 residues: CASFRDRITEAFF. For the CDR3, the DNA is TGTGCCAGTTTCCGGGACAGGATAACTGAAGCTTTCTTT. Full variable domain (outside the CDR3, taken from reference TRBV18 and TRBJ1-1): NAGVMQNPRHLVRRRGQEARLRCSPMKGHSHVYWYRQLPEEGLKFMVYLQKENIIDESGMPKERFSAEFPKEGPSILRIQQVVRGDSAAYFCASFRDRITEAFFGQGTRLTVV.

The chain links TRBV12-3 or TRBV12-4 to TRBJ1-2, with D possibly TRBD1 on 5 matching bases. This CDR3 comprises 12 residues. V lost 6 bases and J 7 bases, leaving 12 bases between the germline ends. CDR3 loop: CASSQGHGGYTF. The CDR3 DNA is TGTGCCAGCAGCCAGGGCCATGGTGGCTACACCTTC.

This clonotype was picked up a small number of times. The rearrangement links TRBV12-3 or TRBV12-4 to TRBJ2-7; D may correspond to TRBD1 or TRBD2 (7 bases each). This CDR3 spans 16 amino acids. The V gene lost 6 bases and the J gene lost 0 bases, with 18 bases spanning the gap. Here the CDR3 reads CASSPWGGQSSYEQYF. The DNA of the CDR3 is TGTGCCAGCAGCCCTTGGGGGGGACAGAGCTCCTACGAGCAGTACTTC.

This chain connects TRBV4-1 to TRBJ1-1; D gene ambiguous. The CDR3 is 15 amino acids. V lost 5 bases, J lost 8 bases, and 21 bases lay in between. Per the germline V gene, CDR1 is MGHRA and CDR2 is YSYEKL. The DNA for the CDR3 is TGCGCCAGCAGCGCCCGCTACGAATGGCGGCCAGAAGCTTTCTTT. Translation: CASSARYEWRPEAFF.

The chain links TRBV6-5 to TRBJ1-6, with D perhaps TRBD1 (5 bases). V was cut by 0 bases and J by 10 bases, with 22 bases left in between. Germline V gene sequence: CDR1 MNHEY, CDR2 SVGAGI. This CDR3 contains 18 residues. The CDR3 nucleotides are TGTGCCAGCAGTTACTCAGTTTTTGTTAGGGGTGGGAAGTCACCCCTCCACTTT. This encodes CASSYSVFVRGGKSPLHF.

The J gene is TRBJ2-5, the V gene TRBV13; TRBD1 might be the D (5 bases). This CDR3 has 16 residues. V lost 0 bases to trimming and J lost 5 bases, with 16 bases between them. Germline CDR1 is PRHDT and CDR2 is FYEKMQ (reference sequence). CDR3: CASSLGPGSAGETQYF. For the CDR3, the DNA is TGTGCCAGCAGCTTAGGCCCTGGGTCCGCAGGGGAGACCCAGTACTTC.

V usage is TRBV29-1 and J usage is TRBJ1-2, with D tentatively TRBD1 (5 bases). CDR3 size: 12 residues. The V end was cut by 6 bases, the J end by 6 bases, with 14 bases between. CDR1 is SQVTM, CDR2 ANQGSEA, per germline. The CDR3 protein is CSVVEGLNGYTF. CDR3 nucleotides: TGCAGCGTCGTGGAGGGACTCAATGGCTACACCTTC.

Only one count was recorded for this clonotype. The chain combines TRBV10-1 with TRBJ1-1; no clear D gene. The CDR3 extends over 14 amino acids. V lost 0 bases and J lost 2, with 7 bases in between. CDR1 is WNHNN and CDR2 is SYGVQD in the germline V gene (reference sequence). The CDR3: CASSESGRNTEAFF. CDR3 nucleotides: TGCGCCAGCAGTGAGTCAGGCCGTAACACTGAAGCTTTCTTT.

The table lists this clonotype with a few counts. The chain recombines TRBV4-3 with TRBJ2-3; D is possibly TRBD1 or TRBD2 (6 bases each). This CDR3 has 16 residues. V lost 0 bases and J lost 4, with 14 bases in between. Germline values: CDR1 LGHNA, CDR2 YSLEER. The CDR3 protein is CASSQDRGALADTQYF. The CDR3 nucleotides read TGCGCCAGCAGCCAAGATAGGGGGGCTTTGGCAGATACGCAGTATTTT.